This T cell receptor beta chain is drawn from a study of cytomegalovirus exposure and HLA in healthy donors. Broader study findings: Researchers counted around 170 TCR beta chains as cytomegalovirus-associated. There were a few CMV-associated chains whose specificity for CMV antigens was confirmed in vitro. It was found in a later analysis that first-cohort TCR clusters tended to co-occur in the approximately 130 validation repertoires.

The germline gives CDR1 SGHTA, CDR2 FQGNSA. Trimming at V came to 1 base and at J to 6 bases, leaving 14 bases not matched to a gene. This CDR3 is 17 amino acids long. Separate from the approximately 700-subject first cohort was the approximately 120-subject validation cohort, to which the donors belonged. The method was immunoSEQ multiplex PCR; TCRdb's version includes in-frame clones alone and lacks a portion of them. This table has roughly 57,000 clones, 85% to 95% appearing once. Worth noting for this clone: No antigen is known for it.

Sequences were obtained from PBMCs. This TCR came from a woman younger than 35 in good health and CMV-seropositive. This chain connects TRBV7-2 to TRBJ2-7; 8 bases align to TRBD2. This CDR3 is CASSLGQRAGGPLEQYF. CDR3 DNA: TGTGCCAGCAGCTTAGGTCAACGTGCGGGGGGTCCTCTCGAGCAGTACTTC.